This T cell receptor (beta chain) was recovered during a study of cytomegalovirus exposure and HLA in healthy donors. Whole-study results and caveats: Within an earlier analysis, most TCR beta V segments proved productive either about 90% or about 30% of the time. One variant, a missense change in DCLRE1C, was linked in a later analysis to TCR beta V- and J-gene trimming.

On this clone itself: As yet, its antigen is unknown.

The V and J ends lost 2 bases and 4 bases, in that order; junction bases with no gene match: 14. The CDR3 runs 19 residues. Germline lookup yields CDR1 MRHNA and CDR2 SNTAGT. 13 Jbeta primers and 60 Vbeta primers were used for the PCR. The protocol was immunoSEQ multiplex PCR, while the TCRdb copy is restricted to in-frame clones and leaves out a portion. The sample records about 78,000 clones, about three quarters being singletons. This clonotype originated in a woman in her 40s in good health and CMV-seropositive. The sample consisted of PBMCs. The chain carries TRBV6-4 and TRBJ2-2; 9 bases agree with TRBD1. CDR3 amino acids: CASSDAYRQGVWFTGELFF. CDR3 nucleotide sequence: TGTGCCAGCAGTGACGCCTACCGACAGGGGGTATGGTTCACCGGGGAGCTGTTTTTT.